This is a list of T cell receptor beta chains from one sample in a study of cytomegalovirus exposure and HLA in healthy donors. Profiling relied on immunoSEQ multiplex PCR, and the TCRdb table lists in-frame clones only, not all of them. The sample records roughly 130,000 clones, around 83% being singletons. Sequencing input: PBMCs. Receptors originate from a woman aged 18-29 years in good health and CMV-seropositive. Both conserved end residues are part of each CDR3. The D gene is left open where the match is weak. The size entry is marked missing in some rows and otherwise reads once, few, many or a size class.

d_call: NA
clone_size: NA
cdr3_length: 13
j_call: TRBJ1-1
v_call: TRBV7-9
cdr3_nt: TGTGCCAGCAGCCCCTGGGGCATATTGGGAGCTTTCTTT
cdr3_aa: CASSPWGILGAFF

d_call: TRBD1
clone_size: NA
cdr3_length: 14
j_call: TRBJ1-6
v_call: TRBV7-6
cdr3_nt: TGTGTCAGCAGCCCCGGGACAGTTAATTCACCCCTCCACTTT
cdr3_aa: CVSSPGTVNSPLHF

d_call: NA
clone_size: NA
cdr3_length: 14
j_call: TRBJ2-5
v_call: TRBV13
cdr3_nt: TGTGCCAGCAGCTTGCGGTCGATCCAAGAGACCCAGTACTTC
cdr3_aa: CASSLRSIQETQYF

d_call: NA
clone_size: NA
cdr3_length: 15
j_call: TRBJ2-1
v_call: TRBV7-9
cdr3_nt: TGTGCCAGCAGCGTACCCGAGAGCTCCTACAATGAGCAGTTCTTC
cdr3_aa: CASSVPESSYNEQFF

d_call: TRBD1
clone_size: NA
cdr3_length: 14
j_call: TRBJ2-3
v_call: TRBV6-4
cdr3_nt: TGTGCCGGCGCCAACAGGGGTTACACAGATACGCAGTATTTT
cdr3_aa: CAGANRGYTDTQYF

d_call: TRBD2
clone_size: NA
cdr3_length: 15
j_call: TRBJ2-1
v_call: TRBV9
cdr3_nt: TGTGCCAGCAGCTCGACTAGCGGGGGGGCCAATGAGCAGTTCTTC
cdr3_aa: CASSSTSGGANEQFF

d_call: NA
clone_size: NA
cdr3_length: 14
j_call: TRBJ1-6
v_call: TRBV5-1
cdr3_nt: TGCGCCAGCAGCTTGGGACAGAATAATTCACCCCTCCACTTT
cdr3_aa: CASSLGQNNSPLHF

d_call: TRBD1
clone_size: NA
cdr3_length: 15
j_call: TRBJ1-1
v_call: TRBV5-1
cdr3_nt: TGCGCCAGCAGCTTGGTTGGCAGGGGGGACACTGAAGCTTTCTTT
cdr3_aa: CASSLVGRGDTEAFF

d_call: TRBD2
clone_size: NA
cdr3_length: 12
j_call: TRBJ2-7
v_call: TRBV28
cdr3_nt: TGTGCCAGCAGTGTGGGGGGGGGCGAGCAGTACTTC
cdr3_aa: CASSVGGGEQYF

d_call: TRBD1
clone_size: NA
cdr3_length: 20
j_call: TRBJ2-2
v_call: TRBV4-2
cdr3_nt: TGTGCCAGCAGCCAAGTACTAGGGATTTCTACAGGGGGGAACACCGGGGAGCTGTTTTTT
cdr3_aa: CASSQVLGISTGGNTGELFF

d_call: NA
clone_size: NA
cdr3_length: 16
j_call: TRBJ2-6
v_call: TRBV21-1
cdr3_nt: TGTGCCAGGAAGCGCGATGTAAGGTCTGGGGCCAACGTCCTGACTTTC
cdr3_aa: CARKRDVRSGANVLTF

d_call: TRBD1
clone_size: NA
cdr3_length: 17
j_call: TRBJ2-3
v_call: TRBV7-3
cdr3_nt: TGTGCCAGCAGCTTAAATCCGGGCAGGGGGACGGTAGATACGCAGTATTTT
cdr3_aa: CASSLNPGRGTVDTQYF

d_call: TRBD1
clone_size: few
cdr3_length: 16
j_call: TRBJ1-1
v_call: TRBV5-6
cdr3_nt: TGTGCCAGCAGCGAGGGACAGGGGGGGTTGAACACTGAAGCTTTCTTT
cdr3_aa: CASSEGQGGLNTEAFF

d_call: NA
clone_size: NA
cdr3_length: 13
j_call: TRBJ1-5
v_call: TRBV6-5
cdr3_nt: TGTGCCAGCAGGCGGGGTGGCAATCAGCCCCAGCATTTT
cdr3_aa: CASRRGGNQPQHF

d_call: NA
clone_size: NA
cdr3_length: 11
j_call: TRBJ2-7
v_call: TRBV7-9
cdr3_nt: TGTGCCAGCAGCTTCGGGGACGAGCAGTACTTC
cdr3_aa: CASSFGDEQYF